This T cell receptor beta chain was recovered during a study of blood T cell repertoires in COVID-19. Turning to the study itself: The origin of the acute and convalescent COVID-19 samples was the United States, Italy and Spain. The analysed material was cDNA or gDNA that came from T cells, B-cell-depleted T cells, or PBMCs.

This clone has only a few counts. Losses at the gene ends were 3 bases for V and 1 base for J; bases not matched to a gene: 9. This CDR3 comprises 18 residues. Original handling: Amplifying reference gene primers gave estimates of nucleated cell counts. Profiled with immunoSEQ multiplex PCR; TCRdb holds only in-frame clones, not every one. V, J and clone size were drawn from that table, and D and trimming were deduced from the DNA. Of over 120,000 clones detected, 81% appear once; the ten largest clones hold about 7.5%. The chain has TRBV23-1 and TRBJ2-2; 9 bases agree with TRBD2. TRBV23-1 is noted as an ORF with a role that remains uncertain. The sequencing input was peripheral blood. The TCR originated in a human donor in a cohort sampled during active COVID-19. For the CDR3, the DNA is TGCGCCAGCAGTCACTACCCTAGACTAGCGGAGAACACCGGGGAGCTGTTTTTT. It yields the protein CASSHYPRLAENTGELFF.